This TCR beta chain was recorded in a study of T cells after yellow fever vaccination. Study details: A sort based on CD3, CD45RA, CCR7 and CD95 yielded the EM, EMRA, CM and Tscm memory subsets. Study findings and constraints: Among sorted memory subsets on day 0, almost all vaccine-responding clonotypes fell below detection.

Trimming cost V 0 bases and J 4 bases, with 15 bases left between them. The CDR3 covers 16 residues. The germline CDR1 and CDR2 sequences are DFQATT and SNEGSKA (reference sequence). 5'RACE template switching produced TCR cDNA carrying a universal primer site and UMIs. One entry per CDR3 protein, called by TCRdb with MiXCR from the 5' RACE reads. Of about 4,500 distinct CDR3 sequences in the sample, less than 9.5% were seen once. The chain has TRBV20-1 and TRBJ2-2, with D perhaps matching TRBD1 (6 bases). Sample: PBMCs, either bulk or a sorted T-cell subset (CD4+, CD8+, memory, or dextramer-sorted; not recorded which), taken more than 35 days after the first yellow fever vaccination. This TCR derives from a man between 18 and 35 years old who received the YFV17D yellow fever vaccine. The CDR3 nucleotides are TGCAGTGCTAGAGATAATAGGGACAAAGGCACCGGGGAGCTGTTTTTT. This sequence encodes CSARDNRDKGTGELFF.